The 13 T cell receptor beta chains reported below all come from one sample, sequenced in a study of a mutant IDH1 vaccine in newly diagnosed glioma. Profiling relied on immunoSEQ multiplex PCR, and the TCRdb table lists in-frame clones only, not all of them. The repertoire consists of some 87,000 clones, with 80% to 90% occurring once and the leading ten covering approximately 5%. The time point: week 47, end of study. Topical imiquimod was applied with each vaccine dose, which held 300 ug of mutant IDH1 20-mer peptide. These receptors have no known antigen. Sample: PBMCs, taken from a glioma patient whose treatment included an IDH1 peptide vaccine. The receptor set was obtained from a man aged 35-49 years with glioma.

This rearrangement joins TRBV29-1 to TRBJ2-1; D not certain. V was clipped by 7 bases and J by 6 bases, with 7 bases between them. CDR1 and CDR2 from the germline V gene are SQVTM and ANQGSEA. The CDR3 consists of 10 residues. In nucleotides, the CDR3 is TGCAGCGCCCACATCAATGAGCAGTTCTTC. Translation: CSAHINEQFF.

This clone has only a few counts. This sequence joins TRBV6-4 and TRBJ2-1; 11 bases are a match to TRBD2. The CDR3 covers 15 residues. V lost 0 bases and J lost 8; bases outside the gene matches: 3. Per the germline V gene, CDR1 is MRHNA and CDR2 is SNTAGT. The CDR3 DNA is TGTGCCAGCAGTGACTCTAGCGGGGGGGCCGATGAGCAGTTCTTC. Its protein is CASSDSSGGADEQFF.

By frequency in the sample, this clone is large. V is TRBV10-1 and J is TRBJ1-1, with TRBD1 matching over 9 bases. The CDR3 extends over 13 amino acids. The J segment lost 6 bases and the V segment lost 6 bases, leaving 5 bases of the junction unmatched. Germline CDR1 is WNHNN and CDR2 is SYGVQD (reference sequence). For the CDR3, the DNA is TGCGCCAGCAGGGGACAGGGCAAGGCTGAAGCTTTCTTT. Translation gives CASRGQGKAEAFF.

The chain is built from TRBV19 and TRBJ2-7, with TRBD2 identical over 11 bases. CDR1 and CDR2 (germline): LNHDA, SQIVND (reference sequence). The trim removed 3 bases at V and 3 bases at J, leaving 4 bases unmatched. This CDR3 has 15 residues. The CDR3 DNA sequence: TGTGCCAGTAGTATTTCTAGCGGGGGGCTCTACGAGCAGTACTTC. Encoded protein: CASSISSGGLYEQYF.

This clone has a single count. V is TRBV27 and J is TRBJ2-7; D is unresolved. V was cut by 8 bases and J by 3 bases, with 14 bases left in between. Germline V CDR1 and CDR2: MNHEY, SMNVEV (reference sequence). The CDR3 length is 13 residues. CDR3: CASRGTLGYEQYF. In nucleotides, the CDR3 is TGTGCCAGCCGAGGTACCCTAGGCTACGAGCAGTACTTC.

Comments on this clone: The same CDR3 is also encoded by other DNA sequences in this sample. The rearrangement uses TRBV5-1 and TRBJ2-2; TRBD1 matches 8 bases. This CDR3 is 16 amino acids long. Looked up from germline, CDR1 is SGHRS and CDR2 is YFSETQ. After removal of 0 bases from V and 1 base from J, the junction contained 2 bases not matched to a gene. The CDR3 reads CASSLVGQENTGELFF. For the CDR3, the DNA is TGCGCCAGCAGCTTGGTGGGACAGGAGAACACCGGGGAGCTGTTTTTT.

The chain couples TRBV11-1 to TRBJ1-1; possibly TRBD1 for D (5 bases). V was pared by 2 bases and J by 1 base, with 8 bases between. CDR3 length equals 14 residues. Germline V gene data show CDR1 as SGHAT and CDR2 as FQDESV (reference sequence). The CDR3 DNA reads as TGTGCCAGCAGCTTATCTCAGGGGAACACTGAAGCTTTCTTT. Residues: CASSLSQGNTEAFF. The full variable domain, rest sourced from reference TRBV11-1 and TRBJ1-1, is EAEVAQSPRYKITEKSQAVAFWCDPISGHATLYWYRQILGQGPELLVQFQDESVVDDSQLPKDRFSAERLKGVDSTLKIQPAELGDSAMYLCASSLSQGNTEAFFGQGTRLTVV.

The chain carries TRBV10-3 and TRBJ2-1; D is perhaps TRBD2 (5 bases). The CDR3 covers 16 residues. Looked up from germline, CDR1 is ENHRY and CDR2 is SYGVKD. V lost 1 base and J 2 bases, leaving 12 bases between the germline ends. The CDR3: CAISEWGTSPYNEQFF. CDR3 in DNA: TGTGCCATCAGTGAGTGGGGAACTAGTCCCTACAATGAGCAGTTCTTC.

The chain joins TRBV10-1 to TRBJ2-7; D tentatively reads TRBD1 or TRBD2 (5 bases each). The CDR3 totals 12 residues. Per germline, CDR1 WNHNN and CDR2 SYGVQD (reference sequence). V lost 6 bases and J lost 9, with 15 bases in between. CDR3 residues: CASSPGRGGQYF. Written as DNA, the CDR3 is TGCGCCAGCAGCCCGGGACGGGGCGGGCAGTACTTC.

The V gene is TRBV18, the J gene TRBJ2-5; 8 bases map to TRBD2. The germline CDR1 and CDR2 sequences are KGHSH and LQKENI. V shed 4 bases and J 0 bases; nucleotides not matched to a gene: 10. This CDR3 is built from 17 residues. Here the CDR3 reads CASSRLWTSRYQETQYF. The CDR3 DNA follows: TGTGCCAGCTCACGTCTGTGGACTAGCCGGTACCAAGAGACCCAGTACTTC.

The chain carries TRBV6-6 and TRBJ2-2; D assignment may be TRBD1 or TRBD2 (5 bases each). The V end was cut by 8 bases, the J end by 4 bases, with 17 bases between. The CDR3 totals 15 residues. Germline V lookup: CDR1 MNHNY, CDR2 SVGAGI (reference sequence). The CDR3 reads CASWSGTEITGELFF. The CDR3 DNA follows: TGTGCCAGCTGGTCCGGGACGGAAATCACCGGGGAGCTGTTTTTT.

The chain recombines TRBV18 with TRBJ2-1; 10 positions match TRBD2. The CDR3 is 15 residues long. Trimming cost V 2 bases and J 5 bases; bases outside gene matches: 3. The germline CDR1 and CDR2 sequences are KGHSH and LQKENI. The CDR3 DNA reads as TGTGCCAGCTCACCAAAAGCGGGAGGGCACAATGAGCAGTTCTTC. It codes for CASSPKAGGHNEQFF.

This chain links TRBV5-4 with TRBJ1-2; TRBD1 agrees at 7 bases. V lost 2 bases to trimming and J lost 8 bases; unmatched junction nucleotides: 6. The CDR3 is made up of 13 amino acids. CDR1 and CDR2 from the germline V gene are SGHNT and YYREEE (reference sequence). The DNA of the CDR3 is TGTGCCAGCAGCTTCGGGGGGGGACAGGGCTACACCTTC. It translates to CASSFGGGQGYTF.